This T cell receptor beta chain emerged from a study of blood T cell repertoires in COVID-19. Study-level background: Acute and convalescent COVID-19 samples came from the United States, Italy and Spain. The analysed material was cDNA or gDNA that came from T cells, B-cell-depleted T cells, or PBMCs.

Measured with immunoSEQ multiplex PCR; TCRdb has only the in-frame clones, and not every one. The table shows around 190,000 clones, with roughly 80% occurring only once. In germline, CDR1 is LGHDT, CDR2 YNNKEL (reference sequence). V was clipped by 4 bases and J by 5 bases, with 11 bases between them. This CDR3 has 13 amino acids. This clone has ten or more counts. This chain uses TRBV3-1 (or the pseudogene TRBV3-2) with TRBJ2-5; a possible D gene is TRBD2 (6 bases). The material sequenced was peripheral blood. The clonotype comes from a woman aged 45-65 years with acute or convalescent COVID-19. The CDR3 DNA reads as TGTGCCAGCAGCCGACTAGGTGGGGAGACCCAGTACTTC. Translated: CASSRLGGETQYF.